These T cell receptor beta chains were read from a single sample in a study of cytomegalovirus exposure and HLA in healthy donors. Some clones are missing from TCRdb's copy, which holds only in-frame ones; the method was immunoSEQ multiplex PCR. Counted here are about 84,000 clones, around three fifths occurring once; the ten biggest clones make up 15%. Sequencing was done on a sample of PBMCs. Receptor source: a woman aged 35 to 49 in good health and CMV-seropositive. CDR3s include the opening cysteine and the closing phenylalanine or tryptophan. A D gene is named only where the DNA matches it firmly. Clone size is given for some rows only: seen once, a few or many times, or a class if the clone is expanded.

cdr3_aa cdr3_nt j_call d_call v_call cdr3_length clone_size
CASSASGVSYEQYF TGTGCCAGCAGCGCTAGCGGGGTTTCCTACGAGCAGTACTTC TRBJ2-7 TRBD2 TRBV5-6 14 NA
CASSLLGGSGSDTQYF TGTGCCAGTAGTTTACTTGGGGGGAGTGGATCAGATACGCAGTATTTT TRBJ2-3 NA TRBV19 16 NA
CASSLTTVWTDTQYF TGTGCCAGCAGCTTAACTACGGTTTGGACAGATACGCAGTATTTT TRBJ2-3 NA TRBV7-3 15 NA
CASSLFGSGTDTQYF TGTGCCAGCAGCTTATTTGGGAGTGGCACAGATACGCAGTATTTT TRBJ2-3 NA TRBV7-2 15 few
CASSFGQEEEKLFF TGTGCCAGCAGCTTTGGGCAGGAAGAGGAAAAACTGTTTTTT TRBJ1-4 NA TRBV7-9 14 few
CASSPGGPLQETQYF TGTGCCAGCAGCCCGGGGGGGCCCCTCCAAGAGACCCAGTACTTC TRBJ2-5 TRBD2 TRBV9 15 once
CASSIRGGNTEAFF TGTGCCAGTAGTATCCGGGGGGGGAACACTGAAGCTTTCTTT TRBJ1-1 NA TRBV19 14 NA
CASSRSGRFPRITYEQYF TGTGCCAGCAGTCGTAGCGGGAGGTTCCCCCGTATAACCTACGAGCAGTACTTC TRBJ2-7 TRBD2 TRBV27 18 NA
CASSSTTEDEQYF TGTGCCAGCAGTTCGACAACAGAAGACGAGCAGTACTTC TRBJ2-7 NA TRBV27 13 few
CASSLGTTGGSYEQYF TGTGCCAGCAGCTTAGGCACAACGGGGGGGTCCTACGAGCAGTACTTC TRBJ2-7 TRBD2 TRBV13 16 few
CASSLGQGAYEQYF TGTGCCAGCAGTTTAGGACAGGGGGCCTACGAGCAGTACTTC TRBJ2-7 TRBD1 TRBV28 14 once